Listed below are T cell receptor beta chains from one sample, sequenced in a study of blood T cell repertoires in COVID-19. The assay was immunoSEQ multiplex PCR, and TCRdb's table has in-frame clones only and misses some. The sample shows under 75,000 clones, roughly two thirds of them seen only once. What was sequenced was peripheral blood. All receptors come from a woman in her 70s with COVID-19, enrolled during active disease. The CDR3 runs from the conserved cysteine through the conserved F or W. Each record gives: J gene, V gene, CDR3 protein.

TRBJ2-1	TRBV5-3	CARKGPDYNEQFF
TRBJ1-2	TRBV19	CASSMEGALGYTF
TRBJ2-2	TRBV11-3	CASSLAGLGVSGRAGELFF
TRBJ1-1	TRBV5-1	CASSLAGGDTEAFF
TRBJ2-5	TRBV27	CASSLIGSGETQYF
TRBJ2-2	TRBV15	CATSRGGNDGGELFF
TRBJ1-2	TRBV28	CASRIGGGYTF
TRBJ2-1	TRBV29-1	CSVEEVGVVSYNEQFF
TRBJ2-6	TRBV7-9	CASSQLLPGANVLTF
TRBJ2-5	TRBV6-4	CASSVSGESQETQYF
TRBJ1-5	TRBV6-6	CASSYRRGEGNQPQHF
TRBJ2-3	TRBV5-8	CASSTRLAPSTDTQYF
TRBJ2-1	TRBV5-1	CASSPTSGGVHEQFF
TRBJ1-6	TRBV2	CASSDRTDVYEDNSPLHF
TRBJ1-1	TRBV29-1	CSVSTEAFF
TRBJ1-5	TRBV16	CASSQSQGGVPQHF
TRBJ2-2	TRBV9	CASSAGGGELFF
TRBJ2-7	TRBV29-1	CSVSHATEGLLEQYF
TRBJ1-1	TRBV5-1	CASSLGQGSGPEAFF
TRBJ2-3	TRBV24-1	CATSDPGLAGGTDTQYF
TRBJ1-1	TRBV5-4	CASSLTVNTEAFF
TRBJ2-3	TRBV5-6	CASSLLVLTGRSTDTQYF
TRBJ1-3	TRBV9	CASSVGQTYSGNTIYF
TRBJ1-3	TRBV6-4	CASSVDRTPGNTIYF
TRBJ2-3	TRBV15	CATSSPSLDTQYF
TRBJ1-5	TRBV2	CANRDYSNQPQHF
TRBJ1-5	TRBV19	CASSIARTGVGPQHF
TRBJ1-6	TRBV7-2	CASSLWAGNSPLHF
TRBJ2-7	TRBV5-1	CASSSLQRQGSGEQYF
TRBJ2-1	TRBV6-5	CASTGQGNNEQFF
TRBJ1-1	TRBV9	CASSVGQSTEAFF
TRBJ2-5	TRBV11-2	CASSLGVAGEQETQYF
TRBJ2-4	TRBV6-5	CASSYDLGQGIQYF
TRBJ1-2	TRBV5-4	CASKSANRGPNYGYTF
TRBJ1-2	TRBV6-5	CASSPTGNYGYTF
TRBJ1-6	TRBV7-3	CASSTTGTGNSPLHF
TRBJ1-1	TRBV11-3	CASSFYPPRTGTEREAFF
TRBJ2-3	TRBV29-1	CSVAGQGAPDTQYF